Listed here is a single TCR beta chain. Its antigen is not identified. A multiplex PCR was run with 60 Vbeta primers and 13 Jbeta primers. In the source study's methods: In a later analysis, some 80 million unique TCR beta chains included roughly 11 million shared by two or more donors. TCRdb's copy holds only in-frame clones and misses some; the assay was immunoSEQ multiplex PCR. V and J calls and clone size are copied from that table; D and trimming were computed from the DNA. The sample has about 160,000 clones; about 80% are singletons. The sample originates from a study of cytomegalovirus exposure and HLA in healthy donors. Broader study findings: According to a later analysis, donors in an Asian-associated ancestry cluster reportedly had fewer N-insertions than the roughly 660-donor mean. As confirmed in vitro, a few CMV-associated chains were specific for CMV antigens. For TCR beta chains, V- and J-gene trimming was later linked to a missense DCLRE1C variant.

In germline, CDR1 is SEHNR, CDR2 FQNEAQ (reference sequence). The V end was cut by 5 bases, the J end by 7 bases, with 18 bases between. The CDR3 runs to 15 residues. This rearrangement joins TRBV7-9 to TRBJ2-1; a possible D gene is TRBD2 (7 bases). The clonotype comes from a man aged 40-49 years in good health and CMV-seronegative. Sequencing was done on a sample of PBMCs. The CDR3, as DNA: TGTGCCAGCAGCCCTAGAGGGGGAGGGCTAAATGAGCAGTTCTTC. Protein product: CASSPRGGGLNEQFF. The complete variable domain, with remaining parts taken from reference TRBV7-9 and TRBJ2-1, reads DTGVSQNPRHKITKRGQNVTFRCDPISEHNRLYWYRQTLGQGPEFLTYFQNEAQLEKSRLLSDRFSAERPKGSFSTLEIQRTEQGDSAMYLCASSPRGGGLNEQFFGPGTRLTVL.